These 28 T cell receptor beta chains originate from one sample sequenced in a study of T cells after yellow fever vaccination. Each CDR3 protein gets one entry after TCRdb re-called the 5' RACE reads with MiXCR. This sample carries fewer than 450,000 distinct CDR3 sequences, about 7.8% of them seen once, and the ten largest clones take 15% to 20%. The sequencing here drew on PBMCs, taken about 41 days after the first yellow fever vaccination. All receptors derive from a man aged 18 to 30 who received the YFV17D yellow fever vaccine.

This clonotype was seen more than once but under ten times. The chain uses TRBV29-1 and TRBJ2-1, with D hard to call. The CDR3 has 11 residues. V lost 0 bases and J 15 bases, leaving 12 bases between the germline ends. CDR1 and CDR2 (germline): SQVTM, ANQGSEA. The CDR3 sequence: CSVEEWTVRFF. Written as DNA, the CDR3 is TGCAGCGTTGAAGAGTGGACGGTACGGTTCTTC.

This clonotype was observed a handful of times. CDR3 sequence reads: CSARDWSKGDYGYTF. The CDR3 DNA reads as TGCAGTGCTAGAGATTGGTCGAAAGGAGACTATGGCTACACCTTC. V and J are TRBV20-1 and TRBJ1-2; D gene unclear. The germline V gene has CDR1 DFQATT and CDR2 SNEGSKA (reference sequence). Between the trimmed V and J ends, which lost 0 bases and 3 bases, there was a span of 14 bases. The CDR3 sequence is 15 residues long.

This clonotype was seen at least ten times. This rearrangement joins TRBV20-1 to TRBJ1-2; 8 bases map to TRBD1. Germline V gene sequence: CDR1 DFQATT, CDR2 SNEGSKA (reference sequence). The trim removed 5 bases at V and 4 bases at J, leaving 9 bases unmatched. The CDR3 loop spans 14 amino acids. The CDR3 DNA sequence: TGCAGTGCTGTCAAGACAGGGGAAGGCTATGGCTACACCTTC. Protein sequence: CSAVKTGEGYGYTF.

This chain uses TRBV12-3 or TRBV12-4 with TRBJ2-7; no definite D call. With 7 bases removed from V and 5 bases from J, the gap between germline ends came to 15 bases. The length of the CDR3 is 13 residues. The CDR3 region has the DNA TGTGCCAGCAAAGCCCAGAGTTTCCACGAGCAGTACTTC. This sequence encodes CASKAQSFHEQYF.

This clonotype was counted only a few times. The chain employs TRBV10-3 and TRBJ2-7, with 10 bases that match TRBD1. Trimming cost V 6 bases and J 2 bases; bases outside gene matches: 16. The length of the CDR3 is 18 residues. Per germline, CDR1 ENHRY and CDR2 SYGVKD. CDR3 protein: CAIRGEGQGTVVAYEQYV. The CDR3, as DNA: TGTGCCATCAGGGGGGAGGGACAGGGGACCGTGGTCGCCTACGAGCAGTACGTC.

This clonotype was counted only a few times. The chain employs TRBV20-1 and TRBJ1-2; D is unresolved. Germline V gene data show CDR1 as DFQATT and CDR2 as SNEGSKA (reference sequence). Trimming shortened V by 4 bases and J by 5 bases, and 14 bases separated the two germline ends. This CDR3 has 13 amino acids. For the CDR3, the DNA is TGCAGTGCTACGGACGTTTTGGGTTATGGCTACACCTTC. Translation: CSATDVLGYGYTF.

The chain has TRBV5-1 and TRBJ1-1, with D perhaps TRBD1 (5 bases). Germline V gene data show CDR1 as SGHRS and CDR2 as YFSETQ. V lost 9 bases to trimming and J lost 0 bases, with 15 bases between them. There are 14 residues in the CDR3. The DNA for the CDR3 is TGCGCCACCAGGGATGGGGGAATGAACACTGAAGCTTTCTTT. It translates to CATRDGGMNTEAFF.

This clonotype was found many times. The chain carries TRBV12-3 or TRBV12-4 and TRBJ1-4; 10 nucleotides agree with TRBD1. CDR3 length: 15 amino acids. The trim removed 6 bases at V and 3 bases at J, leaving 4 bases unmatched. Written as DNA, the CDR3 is TGTGCCAGCAGAAGACAGGGGGCACCTAATGAAAAACTGTTTTTT. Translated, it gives CASRRQGAPNEKLFF.

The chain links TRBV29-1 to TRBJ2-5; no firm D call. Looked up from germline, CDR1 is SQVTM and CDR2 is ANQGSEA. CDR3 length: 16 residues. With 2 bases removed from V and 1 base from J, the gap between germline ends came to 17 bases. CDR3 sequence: CSVELFQQSSQETQYF. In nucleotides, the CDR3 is TGCAGCGTTGAATTGTTCCAGCAATCCTCCCAAGAGACCCAGTACTTC.

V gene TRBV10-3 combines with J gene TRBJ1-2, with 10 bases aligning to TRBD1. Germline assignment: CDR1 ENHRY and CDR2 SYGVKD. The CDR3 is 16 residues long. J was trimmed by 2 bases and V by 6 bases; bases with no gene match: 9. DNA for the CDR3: TGTGCCATCAGGGACGGGACAGGGGCTTGGAACTATGGCTACACCTTC. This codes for CAIRDGTGAWNYGYTF.

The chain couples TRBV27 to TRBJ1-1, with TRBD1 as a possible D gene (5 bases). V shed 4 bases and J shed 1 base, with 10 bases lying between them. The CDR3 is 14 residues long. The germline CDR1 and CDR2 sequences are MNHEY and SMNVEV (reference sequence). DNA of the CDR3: TGTGCCAGCAGTTCGATTGACAGGAACACTGAAGCTTTCTTT. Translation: CASSSIDRNTEAFF.

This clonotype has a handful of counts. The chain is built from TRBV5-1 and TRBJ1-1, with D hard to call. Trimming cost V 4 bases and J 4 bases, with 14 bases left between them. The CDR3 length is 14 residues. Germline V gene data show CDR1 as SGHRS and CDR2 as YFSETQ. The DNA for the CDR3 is TGCGCCAGCAGCCCCGGCCCCCTGGGCACTGAAGCTTTCTTT. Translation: CASSPGPLGTEAFF.

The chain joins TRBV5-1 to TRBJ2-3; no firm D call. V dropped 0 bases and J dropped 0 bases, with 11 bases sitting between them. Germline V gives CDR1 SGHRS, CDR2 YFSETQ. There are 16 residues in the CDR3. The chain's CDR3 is CASSLVLTPSTDTQYF. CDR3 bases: TGCGCCAGCAGCTTGGTACTGACTCCTAGCACAGATACGCAGTATTTT.

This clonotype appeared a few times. CDR3 sequence: CASSKNMNTEAFF. CDR3 DNA: TGTGCCAGCAGCAAGAACATGAACACTGAAGCTTTCTTT. The rearrangement uses TRBV7-3 and TRBJ1-1; D remains unclear. CDR3 length: 13 amino acids. Trimming cost V 5 bases and J 0 bases, with 7 bases left between them. Germline V gene data show CDR1 as SGHTA and CDR2 as FQGTGA.

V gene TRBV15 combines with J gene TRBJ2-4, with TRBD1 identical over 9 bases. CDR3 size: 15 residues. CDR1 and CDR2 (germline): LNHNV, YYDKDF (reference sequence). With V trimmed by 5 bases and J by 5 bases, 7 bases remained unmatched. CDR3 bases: TGTGCCACCAGCCCCGCGGGGACAGGGCAAAACATTCAGTACTTC. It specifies CATSPAGTGQNIQYF.

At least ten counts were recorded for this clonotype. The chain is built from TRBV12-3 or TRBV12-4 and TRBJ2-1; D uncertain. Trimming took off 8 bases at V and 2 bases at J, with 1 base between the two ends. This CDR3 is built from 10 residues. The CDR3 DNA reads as TGTGCCAGCGCCTACAATGAGCAGTTCTTC. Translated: CASAYNEQFF.

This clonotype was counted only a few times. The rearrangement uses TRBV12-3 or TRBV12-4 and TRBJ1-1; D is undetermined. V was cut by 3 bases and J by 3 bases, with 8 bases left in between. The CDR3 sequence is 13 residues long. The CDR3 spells CASSLEPDTEAFF. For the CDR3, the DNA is TGTGCCAGCAGTTTGGAGCCGGACACTGAAGCTTTCTTT.

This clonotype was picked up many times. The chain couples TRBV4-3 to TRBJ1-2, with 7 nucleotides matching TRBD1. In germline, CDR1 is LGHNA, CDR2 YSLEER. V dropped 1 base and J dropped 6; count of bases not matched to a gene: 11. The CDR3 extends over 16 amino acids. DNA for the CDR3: TGCGCCAGCAGCCAAGCCCTCCGTTGGACAGGAGATGGCTACACCTTC. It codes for CASSQALRWTGDGYTF.

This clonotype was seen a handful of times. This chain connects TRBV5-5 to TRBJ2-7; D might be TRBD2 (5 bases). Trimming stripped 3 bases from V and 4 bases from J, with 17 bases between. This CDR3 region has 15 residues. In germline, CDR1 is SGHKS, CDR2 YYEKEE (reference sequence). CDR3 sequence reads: CASSSLPPGKYEQYF. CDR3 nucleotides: TGTGCCAGCAGCTCCCTGCCCCCCGGGAAGTACGAGCAGTACTTC.

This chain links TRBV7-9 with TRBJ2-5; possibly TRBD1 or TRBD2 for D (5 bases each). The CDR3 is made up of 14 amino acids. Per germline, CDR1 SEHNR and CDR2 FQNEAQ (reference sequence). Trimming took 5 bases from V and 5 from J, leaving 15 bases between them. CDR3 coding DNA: TGTGCCAGCAGCGACCCGGGGCGTACGGAGACCCAGTACTTC. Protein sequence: CASSDPGRTETQYF.

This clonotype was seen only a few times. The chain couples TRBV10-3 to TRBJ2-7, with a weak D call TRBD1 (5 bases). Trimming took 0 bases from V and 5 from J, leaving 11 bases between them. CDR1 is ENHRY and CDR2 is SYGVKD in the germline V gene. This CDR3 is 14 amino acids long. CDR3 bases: TGTGCCATCAGTGAGTCGATCAGGGTCAACGAGCAGTACTTC. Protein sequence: CAISESIRVNEQYF.

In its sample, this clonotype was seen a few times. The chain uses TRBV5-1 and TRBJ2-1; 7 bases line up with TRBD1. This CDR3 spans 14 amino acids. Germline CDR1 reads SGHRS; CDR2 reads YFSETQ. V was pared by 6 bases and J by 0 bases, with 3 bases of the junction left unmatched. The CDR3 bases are TGCGCCAGCAAAGGGACAGTCTCCTACAATGAGCAGTTCTTC. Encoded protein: CASKGTVSYNEQFF.

The CDR3 DNA follows: TGTGCCAGCAGTTACTCCGGGCACACTGAAGCTTTCTTT. Residues: CASSYSGHTEAFF. V gene TRBV6-5 combines with J gene TRBJ1-1, with no clear D. The CDR3 contains 13 residues. V was shortened by 0 bases and J by 3 bases, with 5 bases between the two germline ends. Germline CDR1 and CDR2: MNHEY and SVGAGI.

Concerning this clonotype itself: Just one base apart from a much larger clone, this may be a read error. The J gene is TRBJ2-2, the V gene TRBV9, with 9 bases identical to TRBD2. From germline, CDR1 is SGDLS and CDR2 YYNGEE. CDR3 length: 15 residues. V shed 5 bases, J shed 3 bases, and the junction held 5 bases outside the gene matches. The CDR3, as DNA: TGTGCCAGCAGTAGGACTAGCGTGGACACCGGGGAGCTGTTTTTT. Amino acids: CASSRTSVDTGELFF.

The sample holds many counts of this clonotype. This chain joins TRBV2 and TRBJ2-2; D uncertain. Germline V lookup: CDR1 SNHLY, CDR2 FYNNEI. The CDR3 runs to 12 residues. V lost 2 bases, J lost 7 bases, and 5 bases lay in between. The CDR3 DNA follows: TGTGCCAGCAGTGAAAGTGGCGGGGAGCTGTTTTTT. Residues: CASSESGGELFF.

DNA for the CDR3: TGCAGTGCTAGAGACCGGGACAGGCGGGGCTACACCTTC. This codes for CSARDRDRRGYTF. The chain employs TRBV20-1 and TRBJ1-2; 8 nucleotides line up with TRBD1. J gave up 8 bases and V 0 bases, and 5 bases lay outside the gene matches. The length of the CDR3 is 13 residues. CDR1 and CDR2 from the germline V gene are DFQATT and SNEGSKA (reference sequence).

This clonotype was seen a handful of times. CDR3 bases: TGCGCCAGCAGCCCGACAGGCCTAGAGGGAGCTTTCTTT. It is translated as CASSPTGLEGAFF. This sequence joins TRBV5-1 and TRBJ1-1, with TRBD1 as a possible D gene (6 bases). There are 13 residues in the CDR3. Deletions cut 4 bases from V and 10 bases from J, with 17 bases between. Germline CDR1 reads SGHRS; CDR2 reads YFSETQ.

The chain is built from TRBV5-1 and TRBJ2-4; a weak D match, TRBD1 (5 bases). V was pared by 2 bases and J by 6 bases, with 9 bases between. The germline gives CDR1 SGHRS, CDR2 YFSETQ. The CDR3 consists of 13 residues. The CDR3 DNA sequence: TGCGCCAGCAGCTTCCCAGACAGAAACATTCAGTACTTC. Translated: CASSFPDRNIQYF.